The 20 T cell receptor beta chains below all came from one sample that was sequenced in a study of blood T cell repertoires in COVID-19. TCRdb keeps only in-frame clones here, not all; method: immunoSEQ multiplex PCR. This sample has some 300,000 clones; more than 70% occur once, and the top ten carry under 8%. The sample consisted of peripheral blood. Every receptor here comes from a young woman who had recovered from COVID-19.

This clone was seen only once. The chain is built from TRBV7-9 and TRBJ1-1; D may be TRBD1 (5 bases). The CDR3 covers 14 residues. Trimming cost V 5 bases and J 10 bases, with 20 bases left between them. The germline gives CDR1 SEHNR, CDR2 FQNEAQ (reference sequence). As DNA, the CDR3 is TGTGCCAGCAGCCCGCAGGGCAGGACCTTAGTAGCTTTCTTT. Amino acid sequence: CASSPQGRTLVAFF.

The rearrangement links TRBV7-9 to TRBJ2-1; TRBD2 matches 9 bases. The CDR3 is 15 amino acids. Germline assignment: CDR1 SEHNR and CDR2 FQNEAQ (reference sequence). Trimming cost V 5 bases and J 0 bases; bases outside gene matches: 2. The CDR3 reads CASSLSGSSYNEQFF. The CDR3 DNA reads TGTGCCAGCAGCCTTAGCGGGAGCTCCTACAATGAGCAGTTCTTC.

V gene TRBV5-1 combines with J gene TRBJ2-5; tentative D call: TRBD2 (7 bases). In germline, CDR1 is SGHRS, CDR2 YFSETQ. Trimming took off 3 bases at V and 2 bases at J, with 14 bases between the two ends. This CDR3 has 15 residues. CDR3: CASSSPGGLQETQYF. The CDR3 DNA reads as TGCGCCAGCAGCTCGCCGGGGGGCCTACAAGAGACCCAGTACTTC.

The genes are TRBV9 and TRBJ2-3; 12 positions agree with TRBD2. Germline CDR1 and CDR2: SGDLS and YYNGEE. The CDR3 totals 15 residues. The V and J ends lost 4 bases and 7 bases, in that order; junction bases with no gene match: 7. CDR3 in DNA: TGTGCCAGCAGCCCCGGACTAGCGGGGAGTTATACGCAGTATTTT. Residues: CASSPGLAGSYTQYF.

Details on this clone: Other DNA sequences within the sample encode an identical CDR3. This sequence joins TRBV7-9 and TRBJ1-1; D not certain. Germline CDR1 SEHNR, CDR2 FQNEAQ (reference sequence). Trimming took off 1 base at V and 2 bases at J, with 8 bases between the two ends. The CDR3 sequence is 14 residues long. This chain's CDR3 is CASSLGQVNTEAFF. CDR3 DNA: TGTGCCAGCAGCTTAGGCCAGGTCAACACTGAAGCTTTCTTT.

V is TRBV4-2 and J is TRBJ1-1; 8 nucleotides match TRBD1. The V segment lost 1 base and the J segment 4 bases; nucleotides outside the gene matches: 8. The CDR3 is 16 residues long. From germline, CDR1 is LGHNA and CDR2 YNFKEQ. CDR3 loop: CASSQVGTGRGTEAFF. The CDR3 DNA follows: TGTGCCAGCAGCCAAGTAGGGACAGGTAGAGGCACTGAAGCTTTCTTT.

The chain uses TRBV5-4 and TRBJ1-2, with D unresolved. V lost 4 bases and J 5 bases, leaving 15 bases between the germline ends. Germline loops: CDR1 SGHNT, CDR2 YYREEE (reference sequence). The CDR3 runs to 14 residues. CDR3 protein: CASSPGGVRYGYTF. In nucleotides, the CDR3 is TGTGCCAGCAGCCCCGGCGGGGTTCGGTATGGCTACACCTTC.

The gene calls are TRBV9 and TRBJ1-2, with 11 bases identical to TRBD1. The ends lost 4 bases at V and 6 bases at J; junction bases unmatched: 8. CDR1 and CDR2 (germline): SGDLS, YYNGEE. This CDR3 has 15 amino acids. The CDR3 region is CASSPWTGGAHGYTF. Written as DNA, the CDR3 is TGTGCCAGCAGCCCGTGGACAGGGGGCGCACATGGCTACACCTTC. Supplemented by reference TRBV9 and TRBJ1-2, the full variable domain reads DSGVTQTPKHLITATGQRVTLRCSPRSGDLSVYWYQQSLDQGLQFLIQYYNGEERAKGNILERFSAQQFPDLHSELNLSSLELGDSALYFCASSPWTGGAHGYTFGSGTRLTVV.

The chain employs TRBV5-6 and TRBJ1-6; D possibly corresponds to TRBD1 (5 bases). Trimming cost V 2 bases and J 0 bases, with 6 bases left between them. The CDR3 runs to 15 residues. Germline CDR1 reads SGHDT; CDR2 reads YYEEEE. CDR3 nucleotides: TGTGCCAGCAGCTTAAGGGGCTCCTATAATTCACCCCTCCACTTT. Protein product: CASSLRGSYNSPLHF.

This chain connects TRBV18 to TRBJ2-7; 7 nucleotides line up with TRBD1. The CDR3 has 16 amino acids. The V gene's germline CDR1 is KGHSH and CDR2 LQKENI. V lost 3 bases, J lost 1 base, and 9 bases stayed unmatched. CDR3 in amino acids: CASSPKTGTGSYEQYF. The CDR3 nucleotides read TGTGCCAGCTCACCTAAGACAGGGACCGGGTCCTACGAGCAGTACTTC.

V gene TRBV20-1 combines with J gene TRBJ2-7; 9 bases agree with TRBD1. After removal of 3 bases from V and 0 bases from J, the junction contained 3 bases not matched to a gene. Germline CDR1 is DFQATT and CDR2 is SNEGSKA (reference sequence). This CDR3 comprises 14 residues. CDR3 in DNA: TGCAGTGCTAGTCCGGGACAGGGCTCCTACGAGCAGTACTTC. Protein: CSASPGQGSYEQYF.

This chain connects TRBV5-1 to TRBJ2-3, with 12 bases that match TRBD2. This CDR3 has 18 residues. Trimming cost V 3 bases and J 2 bases; bases outside gene matches: 10. Germline assignment: CDR1 SGHRS and CDR2 YFSETQ. The DNA for the CDR3 is TGCGCCAGCAGCTCGTTCCGGACTAGCGGGGAGAACACAGATACGCAGTATTTT. Translated, it gives CASSSFRTSGENTDTQYF. The full variable domain, completed using reference TRBV5-1 and TRBJ2-3, is KAGVTQTPRYLIKTRGQQVTLSCSPISGHRSVSWYQQTPGQGLQFLFEYFSETQRNKGNFPGRFSGRQFSNSRSEMNVSTLELGDSALYLCASSSFRTSGENTDTQYFGPGTRLTVL.

This sequence joins TRBV3-1 (or the pseudogene TRBV3-2) and TRBJ1-4; the D gene is possibly TRBD1 (5 bases). Between the trimmed V and J ends, which lost 4 bases and 4 bases, there was a span of 16 bases. The germline V gene encodes CDR1 LGHDT and CDR2 YNNKEL (reference sequence). CDR3 size: 16 residues. The CDR3 spells CASSPTNGGNNEKLFF. The CDR3 DNA sequence: TGTGCCAGCAGCCCCACAAACGGGGGGAATAATGAAAAACTGTTTTTT.

The DNA for the CDR3 is TGTGCCAGCAGGCAGGGGCGGCGGAATGAGCAGTTCTTC. Translation gives CASRQGRRNEQFF. The rearrangement joins TRBV28 to TRBJ2-1; tentatively, D is TRBD1 (6 bases). The CDR3 covers 13 residues. Trimming removed 6 bases from V and 7 bases from J, with 13 bases in between. Per germline, CDR1 MDHEN and CDR2 SYDVKM.

The chain employs TRBV11-2 and TRBJ2-7; TRBD1 aligns across 8 bases. The J segment lost 7 bases and the V segment lost 4 bases, leaving 9 bases of the junction unmatched. Germline lookup yields CDR1 SGHAT and CDR2 FQNNGV. The CDR3 contains 14 residues. The CDR3 DNA follows: TGTGCCAGCAGCTCCAGACAGGGGATGGGAGAGCAGTACTTC. Residues: CASSSRQGMGEQYF.

The V call is TRBV27, the J call TRBJ2-7, with TRBD1 matching 8 bases. CDR1 is MNHEY, CDR2 SMNVEV, per germline (reference sequence). CDR3 length equals 15 residues. J gave up 2 bases and V 4 bases, and 7 bases lay outside the gene matches. CDR3 sequence reads: CASSSRTGLTYEQYF. The CDR3 DNA follows: TGTGCCAGCAGTTCTAGGACAGGGCTCACCTACGAGCAGTACTTC.

The chain has TRBV19 and TRBJ1-2; D gene unclear. Germline-derived CDR1 and CDR2 are LNHDA and SQIVND (reference sequence). The CDR3 sequence is 11 residues long. V was cut by 9 bases and J by 8 bases, with 13 bases left in between. CDR3: CASRAGEGYTF. Written as DNA, the CDR3 is TGTGCCAGCCGGGCGGGAGAGGGCTACACCTTC. The entire variable domain, with the rest obtained from reference TRBV19 and TRBJ1-2, is as follows: DGGITQSPKYLFRKEGQNVTLSCEQNLNHDAMYWYRQDPGQGLRLIYYSQIVNDFQKGDIAEGYSVSREKKESFPLTVTSAQKNPTAFYLCASRAGEGYTFGSGTRLTVV.

CDR3 in amino acids: CASSPWTGGGNQPQHF. Written as DNA, the CDR3 is TGTGCCAGCAGCCCCTGGACAGGGGGCGGCAATCAGCCCCAGCATTTT. This chain connects TRBV7-2 to TRBJ1-5; 11 bases map to TRBD1. The CDR3 has 16 amino acids. Trimming removed 5 bases from V and 2 bases from J; junction bases left unmatched: 5. The germline V gene has CDR1 SGHTA and CDR2 FQGNSA. The entire variable domain, with the rest obtained from reference TRBV7-2 and TRBJ1-5, is as follows: GAGVSQSPSNKVTEKGKDVELRCDPISGHTALYWYRQSLGQGLEFLIYFQGNSAPDKSGLPSDRFSAERTGGSVSTLTIQRTQQEDSAVYLCASSPWTGGGNQPQHFGDGTRLSIL.

The chain uses TRBV6-5 and TRBJ2-3, with D unresolved. Per the germline V gene, CDR1 is MNHEY and CDR2 is SVGAGI. The CDR3 spans 14 residues. Trimming removed 6 bases from V and 2 bases from J, with 12 bases in between. The CDR3 coding sequence is TGTGCCAGCAGCCCAACTTTCCCCACAGATACGCAGTATTTT. Encoded protein: CASSPTFPTDTQYF.

This chain connects TRBV5-1 to TRBJ1-1; 9 positions agree with TRBD1. This CDR3 region has 15 residues. V trimming: 3 bases; J trimming: 1 base; junction bases outside the gene matches: 4. CDR1 SGHRS and CDR2 YFSETQ come from the germline V gene. The chain's CDR3 is CASSSTGGPNTEAFF. In nucleotides, the CDR3 is TGCGCCAGCAGCTCGACAGGGGGACCGAACACTGAAGCTTTCTTT.